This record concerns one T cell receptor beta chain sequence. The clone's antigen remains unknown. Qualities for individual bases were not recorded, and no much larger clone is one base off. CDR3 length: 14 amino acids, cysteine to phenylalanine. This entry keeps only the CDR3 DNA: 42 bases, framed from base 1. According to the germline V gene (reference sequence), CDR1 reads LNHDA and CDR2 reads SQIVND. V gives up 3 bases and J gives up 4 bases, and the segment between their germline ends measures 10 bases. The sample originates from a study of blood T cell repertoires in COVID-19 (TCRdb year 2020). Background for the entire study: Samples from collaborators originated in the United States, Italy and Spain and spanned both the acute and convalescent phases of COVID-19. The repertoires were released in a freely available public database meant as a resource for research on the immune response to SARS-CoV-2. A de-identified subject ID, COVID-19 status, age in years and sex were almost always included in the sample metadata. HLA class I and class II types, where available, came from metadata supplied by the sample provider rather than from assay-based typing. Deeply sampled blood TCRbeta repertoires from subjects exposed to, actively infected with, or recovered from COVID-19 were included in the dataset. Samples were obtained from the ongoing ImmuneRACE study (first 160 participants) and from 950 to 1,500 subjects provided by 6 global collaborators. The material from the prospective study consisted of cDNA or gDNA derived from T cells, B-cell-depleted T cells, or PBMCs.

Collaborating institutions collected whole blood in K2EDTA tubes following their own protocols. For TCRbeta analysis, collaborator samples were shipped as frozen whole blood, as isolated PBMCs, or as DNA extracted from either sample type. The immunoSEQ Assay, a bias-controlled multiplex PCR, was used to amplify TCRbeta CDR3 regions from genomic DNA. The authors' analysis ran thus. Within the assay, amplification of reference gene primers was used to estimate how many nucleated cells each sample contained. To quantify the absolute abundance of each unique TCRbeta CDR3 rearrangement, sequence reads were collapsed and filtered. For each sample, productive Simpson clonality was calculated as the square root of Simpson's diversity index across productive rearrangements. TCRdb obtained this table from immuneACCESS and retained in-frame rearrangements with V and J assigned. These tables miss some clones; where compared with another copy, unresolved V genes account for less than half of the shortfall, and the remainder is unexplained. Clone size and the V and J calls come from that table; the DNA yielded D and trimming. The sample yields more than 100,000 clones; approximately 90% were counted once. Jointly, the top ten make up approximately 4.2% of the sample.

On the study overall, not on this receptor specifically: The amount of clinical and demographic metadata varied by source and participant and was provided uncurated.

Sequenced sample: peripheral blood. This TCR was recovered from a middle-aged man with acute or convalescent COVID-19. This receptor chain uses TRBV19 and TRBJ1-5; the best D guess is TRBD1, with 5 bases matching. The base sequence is TGTGCCAGTAGTATGACACAGGTGAATCAGCCCCAGCATTTT. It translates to CASSMTQVNQPQHF.